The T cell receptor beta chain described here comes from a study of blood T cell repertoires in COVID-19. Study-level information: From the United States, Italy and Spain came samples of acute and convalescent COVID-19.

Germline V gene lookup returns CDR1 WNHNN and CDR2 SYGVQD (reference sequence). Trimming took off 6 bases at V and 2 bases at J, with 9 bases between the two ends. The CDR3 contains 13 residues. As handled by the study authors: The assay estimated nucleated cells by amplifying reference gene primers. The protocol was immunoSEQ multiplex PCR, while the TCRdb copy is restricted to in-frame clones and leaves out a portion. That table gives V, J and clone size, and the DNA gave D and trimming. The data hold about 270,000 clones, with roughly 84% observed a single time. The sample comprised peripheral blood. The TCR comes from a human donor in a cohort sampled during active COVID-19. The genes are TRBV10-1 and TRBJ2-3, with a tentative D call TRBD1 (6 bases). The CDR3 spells CASRQGFTDTQYF. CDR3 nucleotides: TGCGCCAGCAGACAGGGCTTCACAGATACGCAGTATTTT.